This T cell receptor (beta chain) was profiled in a study of T cell responses to AZD1222 COVID-19 vaccine. Study results and caveats: Donors were chiefly white British, with a greater number of females, and clonal diversity was perhaps underestimated.

Data came from immunoSEQ multiplex PCR; TCRdb stores just in-frame clones and leaves some out. Of roughly 160,000 clones in the sample, roughly nine tenths are singletons; the top ten hold around 6.9%. Note on this clone: The antigen is not known.

Between the trimmed V and J ends, which lost 4 bases and 4 bases, there was a span of 13 bases. CDR1 is SEHNR, CDR2 FQNEAQ, per germline (reference sequence). The CDR3 sequence is 15 residues long. Sequenced material: peripheral blood, taken on day 0 of AZD1222 vaccination. The rearrangement uses TRBV7-9 and TRBJ1-4, with D possibly TRBD1 on 5 matching bases. The TCR sequence derives from an adult in good health. CDR3 loop: CASSSAGGNNEKLFF. The CDR3 DNA reads as TGTGCCAGCAGCTCCGCCGGGGGGAATAATGAAAAACTGTTTTTT.